The T cell receptor beta chain described here comes from a study of early stage breast cancer tumors. Profiled with immunoSEQ multiplex PCR; TCRdb holds only in-frame clones, not every one. The sample consists of about 9,500 clones, 65% to 70% of them appearing once. This receptor was taken from a person aged 50-59 years with breast cancer. Sequenced material: breast tumor tissue.

In DNA, the CDR3 is TGTGCCAGCAGCGTAGCGGGGGAGACCCAGTACTTC. Amino acids: CASSVAGETQYF. This sequence joins TRBV9 and TRBJ2-5, with a possible D match to TRBD2 (5 bases). Germline V gene lookup returns CDR1 SGDLS and CDR2 YYNGEE. CDR3 size: 12 residues. The germline V and J ends were trimmed by 0 bases and 5 bases, with 5 bases remaining between them.